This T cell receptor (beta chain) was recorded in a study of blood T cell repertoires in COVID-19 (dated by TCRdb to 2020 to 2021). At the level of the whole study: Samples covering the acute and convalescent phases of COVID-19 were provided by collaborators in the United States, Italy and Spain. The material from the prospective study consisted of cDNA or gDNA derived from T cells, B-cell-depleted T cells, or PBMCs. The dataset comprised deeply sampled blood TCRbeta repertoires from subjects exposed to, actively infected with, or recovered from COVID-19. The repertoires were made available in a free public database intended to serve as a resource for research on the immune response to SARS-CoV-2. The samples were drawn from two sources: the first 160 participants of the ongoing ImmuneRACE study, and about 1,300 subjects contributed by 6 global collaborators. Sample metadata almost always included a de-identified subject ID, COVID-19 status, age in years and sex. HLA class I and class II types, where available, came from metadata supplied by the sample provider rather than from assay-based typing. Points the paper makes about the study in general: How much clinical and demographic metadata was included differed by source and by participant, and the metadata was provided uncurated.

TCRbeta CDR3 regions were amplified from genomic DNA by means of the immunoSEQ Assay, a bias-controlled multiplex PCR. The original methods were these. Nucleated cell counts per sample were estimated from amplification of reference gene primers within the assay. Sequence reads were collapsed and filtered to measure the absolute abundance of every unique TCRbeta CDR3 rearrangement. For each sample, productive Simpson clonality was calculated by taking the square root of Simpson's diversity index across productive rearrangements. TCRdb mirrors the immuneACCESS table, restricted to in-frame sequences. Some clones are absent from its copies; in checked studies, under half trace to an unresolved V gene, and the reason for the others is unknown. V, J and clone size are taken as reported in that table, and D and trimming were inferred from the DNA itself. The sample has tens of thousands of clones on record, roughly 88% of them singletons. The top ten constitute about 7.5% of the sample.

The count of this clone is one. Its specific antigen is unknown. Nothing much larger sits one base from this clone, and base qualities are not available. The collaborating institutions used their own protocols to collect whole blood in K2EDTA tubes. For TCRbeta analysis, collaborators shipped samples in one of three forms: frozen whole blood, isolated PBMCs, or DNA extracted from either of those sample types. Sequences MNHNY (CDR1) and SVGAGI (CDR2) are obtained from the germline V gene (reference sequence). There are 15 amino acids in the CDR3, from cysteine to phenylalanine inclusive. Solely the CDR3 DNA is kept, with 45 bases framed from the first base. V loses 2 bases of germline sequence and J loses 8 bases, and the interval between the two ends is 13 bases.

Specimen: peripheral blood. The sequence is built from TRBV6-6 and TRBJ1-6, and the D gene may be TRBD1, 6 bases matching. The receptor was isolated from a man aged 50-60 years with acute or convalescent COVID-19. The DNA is TGTGCCAGCAGTTACGGGGGCCGTAAGGATTCACCCCTCCACTTT. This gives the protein CASSYGGRKDSPLHF.